A selection of T cell receptor beta chains follows, all from one sample in a study of blood T cell repertoires in COVID-19. Only in-frame clones appear in the TCRdb table, and some are missing; sequencing was by immunoSEQ multiplex PCR. The sample records about 120,000 clones, about four fifths being singletons. Sample: peripheral blood. These receptors were collected from a man in his 60s with acute or convalescent COVID-19. The CDR3 runs from the conserved cysteine through the conserved F or W. A D gene is named only where the DNA matches it firmly.

j_call,v_call,d_call,cdr3_aa,cdr3_nt
TRBJ2-7,TRBV11-2,TRBD2,CASSEEREGANEQYF,TGTGCCAGCAGCGAAGAGCGGGAGGGGGCCAACGAGCAGTACTTC
TRBJ2-1,TRBV5-1,TRBD2,CASSLERDFGNEQFF,TGCGCCAGCAGCTTGGAGCGGGATTTCGGGAATGAGCAGTTCTTC
TRBJ2-5,TRBV18,TRBD2,CASSPQTSGSGETQYF,TGTGCCAGCTCACCACAGACTAGCGGGAGTGGAGAGACCCAGTACTTC
TRBJ2-1,TRBV3-1/TRBV3-2,TRBD2,CASSPRGSYNEQFF,TGTGCCAGCAGCCCGCGGGGGTCCTACAATGAGCAGTTCTTC
TRBJ1-2,TRBV6-5,-,CASSSPGSNYGYTF,TGTGCCAGCAGTTCACCGGGTTCAAACTATGGCTACACCTTC
TRBJ2-7,TRBV6-5,-,CASSYSLTGGAYEQYF,TGTGCCAGCAGTTACTCGTTAACAGGCGGGGCCTACGAGCAGTACTTC
TRBJ2-7,TRBV5-1,-,CASSPSPSYEQYF,TGCGCCAGCAGCCCGAGTCCATCCTACGAGCAGTACTTC
TRBJ1-2,TRBV5-1,TRBD1,CASSSGGGVYGYTF,TGCGCCAGCAGCTCAGGGGGCGGAGTTTATGGCTACACCTTC
TRBJ2-1,TRBV9,TRBD2,CASSVGTGGYNEQFF,TGTGCCAGCAGCGTAGGGACGGGAGGGTACAATGAGCAGTTCTTC
TRBJ2-4,TRBV30,-,CAWSSENIQYF,TGTGCCTGGAGTTCGGAAAACATTCAGTACTTC
TRBJ2-7,TRBV2,-,CASSADRVYEQYF,TGTGCCAGCAGTGCGGACAGAGTCTACGAGCAGTACTTC
TRBJ2-1,TRBV7-6,TRBD1,CASSLQSTGVNEQFF,TGTGCCAGCAGCTTACAATCAACAGGGGTCAATGAGCAGTTCTTC